Sequencing of this TCR beta chain was carried out in a study of cytomegalovirus exposure and HLA in healthy donors. The PCR employed 60 Vbeta primers together with 13 Jbeta primers. Clones were sequenced by immunoSEQ multiplex PCR, and TCRdb holds only the in-frame ones, with some missing. The repertoire holds 100,000 to 150,000 clones, roughly 70% seen once, with over 3.5% in the top ten. J lost 4 bases, V lost 5 bases, and 8 bases had no gene match. The CDR3 loop spans 17 amino acids. Germline lookup yields CDR1 SGHTA and CDR2 FQGNSA. These donors counted as nominally healthy when sampled, but unrecorded immune exposures were likely. The study, taken as a whole, reports: Roughly uniform depth of sequencing across donors was assumed in presence/absence analyses. Follow-up analysis found HLA locus-dependent TCR association rates, highest for DRB1 and lowest for HLA-C.

Concerning this clone: Antigen: not known.

This receptor was taken from a woman in her thirties or forties in good health and CMV-seronegative. V gene TRBV7-2 combines with J gene TRBJ2-3, with 14 nucleotides matching TRBD2. Material: PBMCs. CDR3 region: CASSLGLAGVRADTQYF. The CDR3 bases are TGTGCCAGCAGCCTGGGACTAGCGGGAGTTCGGGCAGATACGCAGTATTTT.